A selection of T cell receptor beta chains follows, all from one sample in a study of T cell repertoires in cytomegalovirus infection. TCRdb itself ran the reads through MiXCR, one entry per CDR3 protein. The sample has roughly 320,000 distinct CDR3 sequences, more than 8% seen once. The specimen sequenced was PBMCs. Source of these receptors: a human donor in good health (CMV status not recorded). Some clones in this sample may be carry-over from other donors' samples. CDR3s include the opening cysteine and the closing phenylalanine or tryptophan. Each record gives: clone size, V gene, D gene, J gene, CDR3 DNA, CDR3 protein. D genes are given only for firm matches. Size tells how often a clone was seen (once, few, many) or the class of an expanded clone, and some rows leave it out.

>many|TRBV7-2|NA|TRBJ2-7
TGTGCCAGCAGCTTAGGGGTCAGGGCTTACGAGCAGTACTTC
CASSLGVRAYEQYF
>many|TRBV27|NA|TRBJ2-7
TGTGCCAGCAGTTTGGGGCACCCTTACTCCTACGAGCAGTACTTC
CASSLGHPYSYEQYF
>many|TRBV6-1|NA|TRBJ1-2
TGTGCCAGCAGTGAAGCGGGCAGCCCCTATGGCTACACCTTC
CASSEAGSPYGYTF
>few|TRBV4-1|TRBD1|TRBJ1-5
TGCGCCAGCAGCCAAGAGGGACAGGCGATCGTGCCCCAGCATTTT
CASSQEGQAIVPQHF
>many|TRBV12-3/TRBV12-4|NA|TRBJ2-7
TGTGCCAGCAGTCACACTGACAGGATTCCCTACGAGCAGTACTTC
CASSHTDRIPYEQYF
>NA|TRBV20-1|NA|TRBJ2-5
TGCAGTGCTAGGAGGGTATTGGGGGGGGCCAGTGAGACCCAGTACTTC
CSARRVLGGASETQYF
>many|TRBV7-2|NA|TRBJ1-1
TGTGCCAGCAGCTTAGGAGGAGTTATGAACACTGAAGCTTTCTTT
CASSLGGVMNTEAFF
>NA|TRBV10-2|NA|TRBJ1-1
TGCGCCAGCAGTCCAAGCCCCTACAGGGTCATGAACACTGAAGCTTTCTTT
CASSPSPYRVMNTEAFF
>NA|TRBV25-1|NA|TRBJ2-7
TGTGCCAGCAGTGAGGCCGGGACGGGTTCCTACGAGCAGTACTTC
CASSEAGTGSYEQYF
>many|TRBV2|TRBD1|TRBJ1-5
TGTGCCAGCAGTGGGACAGGGAACCTTAACTGGCATTTT
CASSGTGNLNWHF